The entry below gives a single T cell receptor (beta chain) sequence along with its context. The data stem from a study of metastatic and nonmetastatic thyroid tumors. TCRdb ran MiXCR on the PCR reads. The repertoire holds around 20,000 clones, about 22% seen once, with 9% to 15% in the top ten. None of the patients had undergone any treatment ahead of thyroid surgery. V gave up 2 bases and J gave up 4 bases, with 11 bases separating them. Germline values: CDR1 MNHEY, CDR2 SVGEGT. The CDR3 extends over 14 amino acids. The receptor was derived from a female donor with papillary thyroid cancer or a benign thyroid nodule (not recorded which). Some clones in this sample may be carry-over from other donors' samples. The sequenced sample consisted of tumor tissue. The V gene is TRBV6-2 or TRBV6-3, the J gene TRBJ1-2, with unresolved D. The CDR3 sequence: CASSYEQTFYGYTF. In DNA form, the CDR3 reads TGTGCCAGCAGTTACGAGCAGACATTCTATGGCTACACCTTC.